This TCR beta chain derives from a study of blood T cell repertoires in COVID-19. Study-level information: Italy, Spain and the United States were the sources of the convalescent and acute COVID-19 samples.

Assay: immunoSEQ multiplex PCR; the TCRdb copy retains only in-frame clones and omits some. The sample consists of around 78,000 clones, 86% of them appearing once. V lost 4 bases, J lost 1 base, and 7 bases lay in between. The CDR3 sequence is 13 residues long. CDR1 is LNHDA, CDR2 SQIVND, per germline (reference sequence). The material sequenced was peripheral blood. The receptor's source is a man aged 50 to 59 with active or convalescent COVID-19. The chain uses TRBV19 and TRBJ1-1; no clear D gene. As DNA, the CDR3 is TGTGCCAGTAGTAACCGAGAGAACACTGAAGCTTTCTTT. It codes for CASSNRENTEAFF.